This T cell receptor (beta chain) was identified during a study of blood T cell repertoires in COVID-19. As for the study in general: The study drew acute and convalescent COVID-19 samples from the United States, Italy and Spain.

Assignments of participants to cohorts depended upon their own reported clinical history. CDR3 length: 16 amino acids. The junction had 3 bases not matched to a gene; V was cut back by 0 bases and J by 1 base. Germline V lookup: CDR1 SGHRS, CDR2 YFSETQ. Repertoires were generated with immunoSEQ multiplex PCR, while TCRdb's copy carries only in-frame clones and drops some. The sample has around 250,000 clones, 82% seen once. The TCR comes from a man between 40 and 49 years old who had been exposed to COVID-19. The sample comprised PBMCs or T cells enriched from blood (not recorded which). V gene TRBV5-1 combines with J gene TRBJ2-2; 7 nucleotides agree with TRBD2. In DNA form, the CDR3 reads TGCGCCAGCAGCTTGGGGGCTAGCGGGAACACCGGGGAGCTGTTTTTT. Its translation: CASSLGASGNTGELFF.